Below are 20 T cell receptor beta chains sequenced from a single sample in a study of shared clonotypes between healthy human individuals. Sequencing was performed with immunoSEQ multiplex PCR; in TCRdb, only in-frame clones are kept and a portion is missing. The table shows about 1,500,000 clones, with over 95% occurring only once. The source material was naive CD4+ T cells sorted from blood. Subset here: CD45RA+ positively selected. These receptors all stem from a man between 25 and 39 years old in good health.

J is TRBJ2-7 and V is TRBV2, with 13 bases matching TRBD2. Germline V gene data show CDR1 as SNHLY and CDR2 as FYNNEI. V was clipped by 3 bases and J by 5 bases; unmatched bases: 7. The CDR3 sequence is 16 residues long. CDR3 sequence reads: CASSDRLAGGQDEQYF. In DNA form, the CDR3 reads TGTGCCAGCAGTGATAGACTAGCGGGAGGTCAGGACGAGCAGTACTTC.

The genes are TRBV7-9 and TRBJ2-1; D perhaps matches TRBD2 (5 bases). Germline CDR1 SEHNR, CDR2 FQNEAQ (reference sequence). The CDR3 loop spans 15 amino acids. Trimming removed 3 bases at V and 4 bases at J, with 13 bases between. CDR3 nucleotides: TGTGCCAGCAGCTTTTCTGGACTGGTGTACAATGAGCAGTTCTTC. Translated, it gives CASSFSGLVYNEQFF.

In its sample, this clone was seen once. The V call is TRBV30, the J call TRBJ1-1; no clear D. This CDR3 has 13 amino acids. Germline loops: CDR1 GTSNPN, CDR2 SVGIG (reference sequence). V shed 2 bases and J shed 1 base, with 8 bases lying between them. The CDR3 DNA is TGTGCCTGGAGTCCAACTGGGAACACTGAAGCTTTCTTT. This translates into CAWSPTGNTEAFF.

Only one count was recorded for this clone. The J gene is TRBJ2-7, the V gene TRBV7-4, with D tentatively TRBD1 or TRBD2 (5 bases each). The germline CDR1 and CDR2 sequences are SGHVT and SQSDAQ. V shed 4 bases and J shed 4 bases, with 14 bases lying between them. The CDR3 runs to 14 residues. CDR3 DNA: TGTGCCAGCAGCTCCGTTGGGGGTACTTACGAGCAGTACTTC. Translated, it gives CASSSVGGTYEQYF. Based on the CDR3 plus reference TRBV7-4 and TRBJ2-7, the full variable domain is GAGVSQSPRYKVAKRGRDVALRCDSISGHVTLYWYRQTLGQGSEVLTYSQSDAQRDKSGRPSGRFSAERPERSVSTLKIQRTEQGDSAVYLCASSSVGGTYEQYFGPGTRLTVT.

The chain carries TRBV6-6 and TRBJ1-4, with 7 positions matching TRBD1. The germline gives CDR1 MNHNY, CDR2 SVGAGI (reference sequence). Trimming cost V 8 bases and J 0 bases; bases outside gene matches: 6. There are 15 residues in the CDR3. The CDR3 DNA reads TGTGCCAGCGAGACAGGGCTTGCAACTAATGAAAAACTGTTTTTT. It specifies CASETGLATNEKLFF.

CDR3 loop: CASGLDPEWRVIPENNTDTQYF. In DNA, the CDR3 is TGTGCTAGTGGTTTGGACCCTGAGTGGAGGGTGATACCCGAGAATAACACAGATACGCAGTATTTT. The V call is TRBV12-5, the J call TRBJ2-3; D may be TRBD2 (6 bases). Trimming took 1 base from V and 2 from J, leaving 31 bases between them. Germline V gives CDR1 LGHNT, CDR2 FRNRAP. The CDR3 sequence is 22 residues long.

The V gene is TRBV4-1, the J gene TRBJ2-5; 15 nucleotides align to TRBD2. The CDR3 is made up of 16 amino acids. V shed 6 bases, J shed 2 bases, and the junction held 4 bases outside the gene matches. Germline-derived CDR1 and CDR2 are MGHRA and YSYEKL. The CDR3, as DNA: TGCGCCAGCAGACAGGGACTAGCGGGAGGACAAGAGACCCAGTACTTC. Translated: CASRQGLAGGQETQYF.

A single count supports this clone. This rearrangement joins TRBV28 to TRBJ2-7; D perhaps matches TRBD1 (6 bases). The CDR3 sequence is 12 residues long. Germline V lookup: CDR1 MDHEN, CDR2 SYDVKM. Written as DNA, the CDR3 is TGTACCTCCGGGACAAGCCCCTACGAGCAGTACTTC. Its translation is CTSGTSPYEQYF.

The gene calls are TRBV11-2 and TRBJ2-7, with 10 bases lining up with TRBD1. The CDR3 consists of 18 residues. J lost 8 bases, V lost 7 bases, and 23 bases had no gene match. Germline V gene data show CDR1 as SGHAT and CDR2 as FQNNGV. This CDR3 is CASNRMLYTGTGEFQQYF. CDR3 nucleotides: TGTGCCAGCAACCGAATGCTATATACCGGGACAGGGGAGTTCCAGCAGTACTTC.

The gene calls are TRBV18 and TRBJ2-1; a possible D gene is TRBD1 (6 bases). This CDR3 is built from 15 residues. Germline CDR1 is KGHSH and CDR2 is LQKENI. Between the trimmed V and J ends, which lost 5 bases and 7 bases, there was a span of 18 bases. The DNA for the CDR3 is TGTGCCAGCTCAAGTATTTACAGGGTAGAGAATGAGCAGTTCTTC. Residues: CASSSIYRVENEQFF.

The V call is TRBV11-2, the J call TRBJ1-1; the match to TRBD1 covers 9 bases. CDR3 length: 16 amino acids. V shed 2 bases and J 11 bases; nucleotides not matched to a gene: 15. The germline V gene encodes CDR1 SGHAT and CDR2 FQNNGV. Written as DNA, the CDR3 is TGTGCCAGCAGCTTATCGGGACAGGGTCGGGGTCTCGGGGCTTTCTTT. Protein product: CASSLSGQGRGLGAFF.

The chain links TRBV10-2 to TRBJ1-2, with 8 nucleotides matching TRBD1. V shed 4 bases, J shed 8 bases, and the junction held 0 bases outside the gene matches. This CDR3 spans 11 amino acids. Germline CDR1 reads WSHSY; CDR2 reads SAAADI. CDR3 loop: CASSGDRGYTF. Written as DNA, the CDR3 is TGCGCCAGCAGTGGGGACAGGGGCTACACCTTC.

The chain combines TRBV7-6 with TRBJ2-1; 8 bases are a match to TRBD2. CDR1 and CDR2 (germline): SGHVS, FNYEAQ. CDR3 size: 16 residues. With 5 bases clipped from V and 5 bases from J, the junction kept 11 bases outside the gene matches. In DNA, the CDR3 is TGTGCCAGCAGCATTGACGGACTAGCAAGAAACAATGAGCAGTTCTTC. Translating it yields CASSIDGLARNNEQFF.

This clone was seen once. The V and J genes are TRBV19 and TRBJ1-2, with D hard to call. Trimming removed 0 bases at V and 4 bases at J, with 6 bases between. Germline V lookup: CDR1 LNHDA, CDR2 SQIVND (reference sequence). The length of the CDR3 is 13 residues. The DNA of the CDR3 is TGTGCCAGTAGTATAGACACAACCTATGGCTACACCTTC. Residues: CASSIDTTYGYTF.

V gene TRBV7-9 combines with J gene TRBJ2-7; no reliable D call. The germline V gene has CDR1 SEHNR and CDR2 FQNEAQ (reference sequence). Trimming stripped 3 bases from V and 6 bases from J, with 6 bases between. The CDR3 spans 11 residues. CDR3 amino acids: CASSFGAEQYF. The CDR3, as DNA: TGTGCCAGCAGCTTCGGTGCCGAGCAGTACTTC.

In regard to this clone: Other nucleotide sequences from this sample produce the same CDR3. This chain joins TRBV6-5 and TRBJ1-2; D remains ambiguous. V gave up 3 bases and J gave up 7 bases, with 6 bases separating them. This CDR3 is 11 amino acids long. CDR1 is MNHEY, CDR2 SVGAGI, per germline. The CDR3 is CASSYPGGYTF. CDR3 nucleotides: TGTGCCAGCAGTTATCCTGGTGGCTACACCTTC.

CDR3 in amino acids: CASSQVSGGTRTDTQYF. For the CDR3, the DNA is TGTGCCAGCAGCCAAGTCAGTGGCGGGACTCGCACAGATACGCAGTATTTT. V and J are TRBV4-2 and TRBJ2-3, with TRBD2 as a possible D gene (6 bases). CDR1 is LGHNA and CDR2 is YNFKEQ in the germline V gene. The CDR3 is made up of 17 amino acids. With 1 base removed from V and 1 base from J, the gap between germline ends came to 15 bases.

The V call is TRBV5-1, the J call TRBJ2-7; D not resolved. Germline V lookup: CDR1 SGHRS, CDR2 YFSETQ. Trimming took 2 bases from V and 0 from J, leaving 12 bases between them. The CDR3 totals 15 residues. This CDR3 reads CASSLGSSISYEQYF. The CDR3 DNA reads as TGCGCCAGCAGCTTAGGTTCCTCCATCTCCTACGAGCAGTACTTC.

This chain connects TRBV11-2 to TRBJ1-2; D not certain. With 2 bases removed from V and 0 bases from J, the gap between germline ends came to 10 bases. CDR3 size: 15 residues. Germline V gene data show CDR1 as SGHAT and CDR2 as FQNNGV. The CDR3 loop is CASSLLSTANYGYTF. DNA of the CDR3: TGTGCCAGCAGCTTATTATCCACAGCTAACTATGGCTACACCTTC.

This chain uses TRBV11-2 with TRBJ2-1, with D unresolved. CDR1 is SGHAT, CDR2 FQNNGV, per germline. Trimming left V 1 base short and J 7 bases short, with 14 bases between. The CDR3 has 15 amino acids. The CDR3 nucleotides are TGTGCCAGCAGCTTAGGACTGCTCACCATTAATGAGCAGTTCTTC. Amino acids: CASSLGLLTINEQFF.